The clone carrying this T cell receptor (beta chain) was counted at least ten times. Its antigen is unknown. Per germline, CDR1 LNHNV and CDR2 YYDKDF (reference sequence). The CDR3 sequence is 13 residues long. J gave up 8 bases and V 3 bases, and 2 bases lay outside the gene matches. Each CDR3 protein is one row after TCRdb ran MiXCR on the 5' RACE reads. The repertoire holds around 10,000 distinct CDR3 sequences, with around a quarter as singletons. General study findings and limits: In terms of TCR gene usage, tumor memory CD4+ T cells clustered together with blood and lymph node memory CD4+ cells, as well as with lymph node naive CD4+ cells. The larger-cohort validation was restricted to a single TCR beta V-J rearrangement rather than whole repertoires.

Tregs were sorted as CD4+CD25+CD127-/low cells. The sequenced sample was Tregs sorted from a lymph node. This rearrangement joins TRBV15 to TRBJ2-1, with TRBD2 matching over 9 bases. This clonotype was obtained from a female donor with breast cancer. CDR3 amino acids: CATSRGLAHEQFF. The CDR3 DNA follows: TGTGCCACCAGCAGGGGACTAGCCCATGAGCAGTTCTTC.